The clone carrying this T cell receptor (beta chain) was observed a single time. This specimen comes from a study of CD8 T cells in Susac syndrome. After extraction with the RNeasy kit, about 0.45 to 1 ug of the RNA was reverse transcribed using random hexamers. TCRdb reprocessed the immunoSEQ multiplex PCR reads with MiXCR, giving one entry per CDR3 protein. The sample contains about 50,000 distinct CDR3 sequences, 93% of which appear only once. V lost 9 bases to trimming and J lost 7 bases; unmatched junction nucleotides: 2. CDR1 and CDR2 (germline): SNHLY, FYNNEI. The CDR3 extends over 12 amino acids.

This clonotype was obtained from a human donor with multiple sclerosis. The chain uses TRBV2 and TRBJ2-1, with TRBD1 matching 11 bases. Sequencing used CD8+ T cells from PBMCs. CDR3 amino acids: CARRDRGNEQFF. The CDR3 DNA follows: TGTGCCAGAAGGGACAGGGGGAATGAGCAGTTCTTC.